This T cell receptor (beta chain) was found in a study of early T cells in non-severe SARS-CoV-2 infection. There are 15 residues in the CDR3. The J segment lost 5 bases and the V segment lost 5 bases, leaving 3 bases of the junction unmatched. The germline gives CDR1 SNHLY, CDR2 FYNNEI. MiXCR, run by TCRdb on the 5' RACE reads, gives a single entry per CDR3 protein. The sample lists tens of thousands of distinct CDR3 sequences; approximately 6.1% were seen once. This clonotype was observed at least ten times. The rearrangement uses TRBV2 and TRBJ2-1; 13 bases map to TRBD2. The origin of this receptor is an adult who was a healthcare worker with PCR-confirmed SARS-CoV-2 infection or an uninfected control (not recorded which). The sequences come from whole blood, collected at baseline. The chain's CDR3 is CASSPTSGRDNEQFF. The CDR3 DNA follows: TGTGCCAGCAGTCCCACTAGCGGGAGGGACAATGAGCAGTTCTTC.